Listed below are T cell receptor beta chains from one sample, sequenced in a study of cytomegalovirus exposure and HLA in healthy donors. Sequencing used immunoSEQ multiplex PCR; TCRdb keeps in-frame clones, though not all of them. The sample holds roughly 250,000 clones; around 89% are singletons and the top ten take less than 0.4%. Sequences were obtained from PBMCs. The receptor source for this set is a young woman in good health and CMV-seronegative. Both conserved end residues are part of each CDR3. The D gene is left open where the match is weak. A row's size may be missing; if present it is once, few, many or a size class.

J,V,size,D,CDR3,DNA
TRBJ2-5,TRBV2,NA,TRBD2,CASSETWLLAGNQETQYF,TGTGCCAGCAGTGAAACTTGGCTTTTAGCGGGGAACCAAGAGACCCAGTACTTC
TRBJ2-3,TRBV7-9,NA,NA,CASSLARGSSADTQYF,TGTGCCAGCAGCTTAGCGCGGGGTAGCTCAGCAGATACGCAGTATTTT
TRBJ1-4,TRBV6-5,NA,NA,CASIQGYNEKLFF,TGTGCCAGCATCCAGGGTTATAATGAAAAACTGTTTTTT
TRBJ2-1,TRBV7-2,NA,NA,CASSLYGQHNEQFF,TGTGCCAGCAGCTTATACGGACAGCACAATGAGCAGTTCTTC
TRBJ1-2,TRBV4-2,NA,TRBD1,CASSPYRDSDYGYTF,TGTGCCAGCAGCCCGTACCGGGACAGTGACTATGGCTACACCTTC
TRBJ1-5,TRBV6-6,NA,NA,CASSSNSPRGNQPQHF,TGTGCCAGCAGTTCGAATAGTCCCAGGGGCAATCAGCCCCAGCATTTT
TRBJ2-4,TRBV13,NA,NA,CASRVQGKKNIQYF,TGTGCCAGCAGAGTTCAGGGGAAGAAAAACATTCAGTACTTC
TRBJ2-1,TRBV7-6,NA,TRBD2,CASSLASGPDNEQFF,TGTGCCAGCAGCTTAGCTAGCGGGCCCGACAATGAGCAGTTCTTC
TRBJ2-2,TRBV27,NA,NA,CASSWPQGGNTGELFF,TGTGCCAGCAGTTGGCCCCAGGGGGGGAACACCGGGGAGCTGTTTTTT
TRBJ1-1,TRBV4-1,few,TRBD1,CASSQSPGQGNTEAFF,TGCGCCAGCAGCCAATCCCCGGGACAGGGGAACACTGAAGCTTTCTTT
TRBJ1-1,TRBV7-2,NA,TRBD1,CASSLGQGAEEAFF,TGTGCCAGCAGCTTGGGACAGGGGGCTGAAGAAGCTTTCTTT
TRBJ1-3,TRBV5-1,NA,NA,CASSSGQPNSGNTIYF,TGCGCCAGCAGCTCAGGACAGCCGAACTCTGGAAACACCATATATTTT
TRBJ1-6,TRBV16,NA,TRBD1,CASSQSRTGANSPLHF,TGTGCCAGCAGCCAATCCCGAACAGGGGCTAATTCACCCCTCCACTTT
TRBJ1-2,TRBV25-1,NA,NA,CASSELTQDYGYTF,TGTGCCAGCAGCGAGCTCACTCAGGACTATGGCTACACCTTC
TRBJ1-1,TRBV11-1,few,NA,CASSFVIGGTSGNTEAFF,TGTGCCAGCAGCTTCGTTATTGGTGGGACATCTGGGAACACTGAAGCTTTCTTT
TRBJ1-2,TRBV27,once,NA,CASSLVTGGDYGYTF,TGTGCCAGCAGTTTAGTGACCGGCGGGGACTATGGCTACACCTTC
TRBJ1-2,TRBV6-1,NA,TRBD1,CASSEQTGQGKGGYTF,TGTGCCAGCAGTGAACAAACGGGACAGGGAAAAGGTGGCTACACCTTC
TRBJ1-1,TRBV5-6,NA,NA,CASSFMSRNTEAFF,TGTGCCAGCAGCTTCATGTCGCGGAACACTGAAGCTTTCTTT
TRBJ2-1,TRBV11-2,NA,TRBD1,CASSPWTGFHEQFF,TGTGCCAGCAGCCCATGGACAGGGTTCCATGAGCAGTTCTTC
TRBJ2-5,TRBV11-2,NA,TRBD2,CASSSPGTSGVKTQYF,TGTGCCAGCAGCTCCCCCGGGACTAGCGGGGTTAAGACCCAGTACTTC
TRBJ2-5,TRBV5-4,NA,NA,CASSLEVEQETQYF,TGTGCCAGCAGCTTGGAGGTGGAGCAAGAGACCCAGTACTTC
TRBJ1-1,TRBV6-1,NA,NA,CASSGGPEAFF,TGTGCCAGCAGTGGGGGGCCTGAAGCTTTCTTT
TRBJ2-7,TRBV15,NA,TRBD2,CATSRGTSGWANEQYF,TGTGCCACCAGCAGGGGGACTAGCGGGTGGGCAAACGAGCAGTACTTC
TRBJ2-3,TRBV6-4,NA,TRBD1,CASSSGGGTDTQYF,TGTGCCAGCAGTTCAGGGGGCGGCACAGATACGCAGTATTTT
TRBJ1-4,TRBV6-8,NA,TRBD1,CASRLDRGYEKLFF,TGTGCCAGCAGACTGGACAGGGGCTATGAAAAACTGTTTTTT
TRBJ2-3,TRBV30,NA,TRBD2,CAWSGTSGGTDTQYF,TGTGCCTGGAGTGGGACTAGCGGGGGGACAGATACGCAGTATTTT
TRBJ1-1,TRBV14,NA,NA,CASRPTRNTEAFF,TGTGCCAGCAGACCCACAAGGAACACTGAAGCTTTCTTT
TRBJ2-5,TRBV5-1,NA,TRBD1,CASSAWTGNSETQYF,TGCGCCAGCAGCGCGTGGACAGGGAATAGTGAGACCCAGTACTTC
TRBJ1-2,TRBV7-2,once,TRBD1,CASSQMTGNYGYTF,TGTGCCAGCAGTCAAATGACAGGGAACTATGGCTACACCTTC
TRBJ1-6,TRBV7-9,NA,TRBD1,CASSLGGGSPLHF,TGTGCCAGCAGCTTAGGAGGGGGCTCACCCCTCCACTTT
TRBJ2-1,TRBV27,NA,TRBD2,CASSTGLAGGYNEQFF,TGTGCCAGCAGTACCGGACTAGCGGGGGGATACAATGAGCAGTTCTTC
TRBJ2-3,TRBV6-1,NA,TRBD1,CASSRWTGSTDTQYF,TGTGCCAGCAGTAGATGGACAGGGAGCACAGATACGCAGTATTTT
TRBJ1-4,TRBV30,NA,NA,CAWSGEAGEKLFF,TGTGCCTGGAGTGGGGAAGCGGGCGAAAAACTGTTTTTT
TRBJ1-1,TRBV2,NA,NA,CASRPLGDTEAFF,TGTGCCAGCAGACCCCTAGGAGACACTGAAGCTTTCTTT
TRBJ2-4,TRBV10-3,NA,NA,CAISESQGTDIQYF,TGTGCCATCAGTGAGTCACAGGGTACGGACATTCAGTACTTC
TRBJ2-7,TRBV6-6,NA,NA,CASSDTGHYEQYF,TGTGCCAGCAGTGACACGGGACACTACGAGCAGTACTTC
TRBJ1-5,TRBV5-5,NA,TRBD1,CASSLQDRGIQPQHF,TGTGCCAGCAGCTTACAGGACAGGGGGATACAGCCCCAGCATTTT
TRBJ1-2,TRBV4-1,NA,NA,CASRPLNSRHYGYTF,TGCGCCAGCAGGCCTTTGAATTCCAGGCACTATGGCTACACCTTC
TRBJ2-3,TRBV29-1,once,TRBD1,CSVVEGQGFTDTQYF,TGCAGCGTTGTGGAAGGACAGGGATTCACAGATACGCAGTATTTT
TRBJ1-5,TRBV6-6,NA,NA,CASSSTQPQHF,TGTGCCAGCAGTAGCACTCAGCCCCAGCATTTT
TRBJ2-7,TRBV5-6,NA,TRBD1,CASSSGTGGEYLYEQYF,TGTGCCAGCAGCTCGGGGACAGGGGGCGAATATCTCTACGAGCAGTACTTC
TRBJ2-1,TRBV2,NA,TRBD2,CASRAGTSGGSSYNEQFF,TGTGCCAGCAGGGCCGGGACTAGCGGGGGGAGCTCCTACAATGAGCAGTTCTTC
TRBJ1-6,TRBV28,NA,NA,CASSPKHLLNSPLHF,TGTGCCAGCAGTCCGAAGCACCTCCTTAATTCACCCCTCCACTTT
TRBJ2-7,TRBV6-5,NA,TRBD2,CASSYGLAGGAYEQYF,TGTGCCAGCAGTTACGGGCTAGCGGGGGGGGCCTACGAGCAGTACTTC
TRBJ1-1,TRBV7-3,NA,TRBD1,CASSADRGLNTEAFF,TGTGCCAGCAGCGCGGACAGGGGACTGAACACTGAAGCTTTCTTT
TRBJ1-4,TRBV5-1,NA,TRBD1,CASSLQGGGTNEKLFF,TGCGCCAGCAGCTTACAGGGGGGAGGTACTAATGAAAAACTGTTTTTT
TRBJ1-4,TRBV15,once,NA,CATSRDTGSTNEKLFF,TGTGCCACCAGCAGAGATACAGGGTCCACTAATGAAAAACTGTTTTTT
TRBJ1-2,TRBV29-1,once,NA,CSVEDPEFYTF,TGCAGCGTTGAAGATCCAGAATTCTACACCTTC